This TCR beta chain was captured by sequencing in a study of vaccination effects on CD4 cells after COVID-19. The study, taken as a whole, reports: Clones that were induced by infection or by vaccine showed marked contraction late after vaccination.

Assay used: immunoSEQ multiplex PCR; TCRdb lists only in-frame clones, some missing. The sample has 57,000 or so clones, less than 80% seen once. The germline CDR1 and CDR2 sequences are LNHNV and YYDKDF (reference sequence). J lost 2 bases, V lost 0 bases, and 7 bases had no gene match. The CDR3 loop spans 17 amino acids. A remark on this clone: Its antigen is unidentified.

ViraFEST used viral peptide pools to expand antigen-specific CD4+ T cells before sequencing. Following an approximately ten-day culture, CD4+ T cells were purified. Participants each got two BNT162b2 or mRNA-1273 vaccine doses. Peptides at approximately 9.6 ug/ml and IL-2 at about 9.8 IU/ml were added to around 2 million PBMC per well. IL-2 medium was substituted for half the medium on days 3 and 7. The sequences come from CD4+ T cells from PBMCs cultured with HCoV-229E spike peptides, collected after COVID-19 vaccination. The chain couples TRBV15 to TRBJ1-3, with 7 bases matching TRBD1. The clonotype comes from a human donor who received a COVID-19 vaccine. The CDR3 here is CATSRDMRGQPGNTIYF. The CDR3 nucleotides read TGTGCCACCAGCAGAGATATGAGGGGGCAACCTGGAAACACCATATATTTT.